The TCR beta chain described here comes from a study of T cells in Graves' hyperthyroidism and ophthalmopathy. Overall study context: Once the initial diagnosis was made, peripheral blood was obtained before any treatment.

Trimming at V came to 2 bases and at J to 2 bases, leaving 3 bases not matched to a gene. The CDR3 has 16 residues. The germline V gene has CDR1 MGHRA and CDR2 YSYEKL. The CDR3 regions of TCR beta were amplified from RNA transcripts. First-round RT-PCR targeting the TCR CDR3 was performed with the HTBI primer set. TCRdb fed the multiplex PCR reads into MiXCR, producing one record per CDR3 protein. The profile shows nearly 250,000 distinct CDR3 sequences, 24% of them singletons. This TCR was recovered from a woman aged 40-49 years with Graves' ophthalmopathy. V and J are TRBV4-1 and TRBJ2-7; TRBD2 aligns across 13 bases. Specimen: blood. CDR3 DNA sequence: TGCGCCAGCAGCCAAAGGACTAGCGGGAGCGCCTACGAGCAGTACTTC. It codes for CASSQRTSGSAYEQYF.